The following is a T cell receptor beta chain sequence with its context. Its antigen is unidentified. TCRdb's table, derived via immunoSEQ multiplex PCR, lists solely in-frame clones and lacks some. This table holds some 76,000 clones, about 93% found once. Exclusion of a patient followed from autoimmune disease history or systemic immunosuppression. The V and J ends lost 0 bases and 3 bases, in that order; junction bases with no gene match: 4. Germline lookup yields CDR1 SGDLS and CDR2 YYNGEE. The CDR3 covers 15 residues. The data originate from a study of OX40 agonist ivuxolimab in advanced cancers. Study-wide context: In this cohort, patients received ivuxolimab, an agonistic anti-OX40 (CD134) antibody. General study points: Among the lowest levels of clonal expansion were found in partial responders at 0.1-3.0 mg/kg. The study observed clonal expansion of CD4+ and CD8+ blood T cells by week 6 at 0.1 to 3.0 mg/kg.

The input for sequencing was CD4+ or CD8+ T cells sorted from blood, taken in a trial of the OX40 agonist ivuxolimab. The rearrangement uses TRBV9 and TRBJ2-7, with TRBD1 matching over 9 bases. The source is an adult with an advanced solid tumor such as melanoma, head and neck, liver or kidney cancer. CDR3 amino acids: CASSVDLGQGYEQYF. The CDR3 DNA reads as TGTGCCAGCAGCGTAGATTTGGGACAGGGCTACGAGCAGTACTTC.